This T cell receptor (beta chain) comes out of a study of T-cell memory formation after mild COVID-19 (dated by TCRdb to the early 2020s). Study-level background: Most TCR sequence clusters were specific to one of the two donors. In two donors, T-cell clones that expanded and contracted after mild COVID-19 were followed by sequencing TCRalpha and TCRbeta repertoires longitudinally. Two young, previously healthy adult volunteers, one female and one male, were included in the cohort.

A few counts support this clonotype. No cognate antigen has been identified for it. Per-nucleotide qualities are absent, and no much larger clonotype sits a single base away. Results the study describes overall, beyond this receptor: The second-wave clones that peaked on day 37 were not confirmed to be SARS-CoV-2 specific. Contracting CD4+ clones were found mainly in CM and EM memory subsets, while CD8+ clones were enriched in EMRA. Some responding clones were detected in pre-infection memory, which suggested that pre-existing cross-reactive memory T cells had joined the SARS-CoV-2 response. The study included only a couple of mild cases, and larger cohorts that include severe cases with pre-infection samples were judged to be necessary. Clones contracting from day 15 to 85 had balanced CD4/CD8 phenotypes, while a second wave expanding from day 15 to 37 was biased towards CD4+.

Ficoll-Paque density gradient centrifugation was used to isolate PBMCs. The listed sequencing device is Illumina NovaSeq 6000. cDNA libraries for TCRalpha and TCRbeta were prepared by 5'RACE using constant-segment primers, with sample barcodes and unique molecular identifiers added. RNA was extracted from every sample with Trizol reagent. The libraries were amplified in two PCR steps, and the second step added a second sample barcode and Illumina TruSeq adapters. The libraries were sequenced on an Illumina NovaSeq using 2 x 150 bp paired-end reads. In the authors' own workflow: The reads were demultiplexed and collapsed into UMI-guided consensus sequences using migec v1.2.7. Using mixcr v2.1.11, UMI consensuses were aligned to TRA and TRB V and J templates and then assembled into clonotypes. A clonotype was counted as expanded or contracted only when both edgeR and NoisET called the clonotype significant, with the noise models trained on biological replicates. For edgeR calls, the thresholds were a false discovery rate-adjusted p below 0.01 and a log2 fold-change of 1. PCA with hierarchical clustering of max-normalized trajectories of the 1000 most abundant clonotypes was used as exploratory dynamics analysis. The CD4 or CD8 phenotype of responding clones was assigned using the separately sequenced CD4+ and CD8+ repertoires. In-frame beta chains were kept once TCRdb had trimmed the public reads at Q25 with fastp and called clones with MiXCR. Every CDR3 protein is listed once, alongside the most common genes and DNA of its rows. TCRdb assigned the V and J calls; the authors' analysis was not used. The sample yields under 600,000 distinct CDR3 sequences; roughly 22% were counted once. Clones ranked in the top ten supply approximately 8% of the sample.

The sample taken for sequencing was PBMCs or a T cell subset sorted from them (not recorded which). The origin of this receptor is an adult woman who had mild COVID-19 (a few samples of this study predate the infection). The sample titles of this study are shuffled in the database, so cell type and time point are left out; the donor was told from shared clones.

The nucleotide sequence is TGCAGTGCTAGTGGCCGACTAGCGGGGGGTCCAGATACGCAGTATTTT. It encodes CSASGRLAGGPDTQYF. The rearrangement joined TRBV20-1 to TRBJ2-3, with 13 bases in between that match TRBD2. Germline trimming amounts to 3 bases on V and 4 bases on J, with 7 as the count of junction bases outside the gene matches. The CDR3, from cysteine to phenylalanine, totals 16 residues. Here the CDR3 DNA is all that survives: 48 bases in frame from base 1. Looking up the germline V gene (reference sequence) yields CDR1 DFQATT and CDR2 SNEGSKA.